This TCR beta chain emerged from a study of Ad26.COV2.S vaccination and SARS-CoV-2 variants. On this clone itself: Its antigen is as yet unknown.

Clones were read by immunoSEQ multiplex PCR, and TCRdb kept only the in-frame ones, dropping some. The data show 350,000 to 500,000 clones, over 75% seen once. Sample treatment: roughly 18 received Ad26.COV2.S at low or high dose, single or two shots; roughly five received placebo; per-sample allocation not given. Collection of samples fell on day 63 after the first vaccine or placebo injection. The J segment lost 5 bases and the V segment lost 0 bases, leaving 0 bases of the junction unmatched. The germline V gene has CDR1 SEHNR and CDR2 FQNEAQ (reference sequence). CDR3 length equals 14 residues. Notes on the study in general: Substantial response breadth was reportedly seen for spike-specific CD8+ and CD4+ T cells after vaccination.

This clonotype was obtained from a person between 18 and 65 years old who received the Ad26.COV2.S COVID-19 vaccine or a placebo. The genes are TRBV7-9 and TRBJ2-5, with TRBD2 matching over 10 bases. Specimen: peripheral blood, collected in a trial of Ad26.COV2.S vaccine versus placebo. CDR3 bases: TGTGCCAGCAGCTTAGCGGGACTAGCGGAGACCCAGTACTTC. Its protein is CASSLAGLAETQYF. Using reference TRBV7-9 and TRBJ2-5 for the parts outside the CDR3, the full variable domain is DTGVSQNPRHKITKRGQNVTFRCDPISEHNRLYWYRQTLGQGPEFLTYFQNEAQLEKSRLLSDRFSAERPKGSFSTLEIQRTEQGDSAMYLCASSLAGLAETQYFGPGTRLLVL.